This T cell receptor (beta chain) was captured by sequencing in a study of cytomegalovirus exposure and HLA in healthy donors. PCR employed 60 Vbeta and 13 Jbeta primers. The assay was immunoSEQ multiplex PCR, and TCRdb's table has in-frame clones only and misses some. The sample lists tens of thousands of clones, more than 55% seen once, with roughly 4.5% in the top ten. Germline CDR1 and CDR2: SEHNR and FQNEAQ (reference sequence). CDR3 length: 13 residues. J was trimmed by 5 bases and V by 8 bases; bases with no gene match: 5. The chain links TRBV7-9 to TRBJ2-2, with 7 bases matching TRBD2. Sequences were obtained from PBMCs. This clonotype was sampled from a man aged 55 to 70 in good health and CMV-seropositive. The CDR3 here is CASQRAGTGELFF. CDR3 nucleotides: TGTGCCAGCCAAAGAGCGGGGACCGGGGAGCTGTTTTTT.